The rows below give T cell receptor beta chains drawn from one sample of a study of CD8 T cells in Susac syndrome. TCRdb independently ran MiXCR on the immunoSEQ multiplex PCR reads; one entry per CDR3 protein. The sample lists a few hundred thousand distinct CDR3 sequences, 94% seen once, with around 0.15% in the top ten. Input material: CD4+ T cells from PBMCs. These TCRs come from a human donor with Susac syndrome. The CDR3 runs from the conserved cysteine through the conserved F or W. A D gene is named only where the DNA matches it firmly. A row's size may be missing; if present it is once, few, many or a size class.

len: 15; d_gene: -; v_gene: TRBV7-2; abundance: -; j_gene: TRBJ1-2; CDR3nt: TGTGCCAGCAGCCCCACCGGGACTCCTATTATGGGCTACACCTTC; CDR3aa: CASSPTGTPIMGYTF
len: 14; d_gene: -; v_gene: TRBV6-2/TRBV6-3; abundance: -; j_gene: TRBJ1-1; CDR3nt: TGTGCCAGCAGTTACCCAGGGCAGAACACTGAAGCTTTCTTT; CDR3aa: CASSYPGQNTEAFF
len: 14; d_gene: TRBD1; v_gene: TRBV12-3/TRBV12-4; abundance: once; j_gene: TRBJ2-2; CDR3nt: TGTGCCAGCAGCCTGACAGGGGACGCCGGGGAGCTGTTTTTT; CDR3aa: CASSLTGDAGELFF
len: 14; d_gene: TRBD2; v_gene: TRBV9; abundance: -; j_gene: TRBJ2-5; CDR3nt: TGTGCCAGCAGCGTTACGGGGGGATCAGAGACCCAGTACTTC; CDR3aa: CASSVTGGSETQYF
len: 17; d_gene: -; v_gene: TRBV29-1; abundance: -; j_gene: TRBJ2-3; CDR3nt: TGCAGCGTTGGTCCCCGAGAGGGGAGGCAGAGCACAGATACGCAGTATTTT; CDR3aa: CSVGPREGRQSTDTQYF
len: 16; d_gene: TRBD1; v_gene: TRBV6-2/TRBV6-3; abundance: -; j_gene: TRBJ2-1; CDR3nt: TGTGCCAGCGGAAAAACTAGGACAGGGGAGTACAATGAGCAGTTCTTC; CDR3aa: CASGKTRTGEYNEQFF
len: 12; d_gene: -; v_gene: TRBV3-1; abundance: few; j_gene: TRBJ2-7; CDR3nt: TGTGCCAGTAGGCTGGGGCGGTACGAGCAGTACTTC; CDR3aa: CASRLGRYEQYF
len: 16; d_gene: -; v_gene: TRBV6-5; abundance: -; j_gene: TRBJ2-3; CDR3nt: TGTGCCAGCAGTTACTCCGGGACCTACAGCACAGATACGCAGTATTTT; CDR3aa: CASSYSGTYSTDTQYF
len: 15; d_gene: TRBD1; v_gene: TRBV29-1; abundance: -; j_gene: TRBJ2-3; CDR3nt: TGCAGCGTCCCCCCGGGCGGGACAGGGACAGATACGCAGTATTTT; CDR3aa: CSVPPGGTGTDTQYF
len: 16; d_gene: -; v_gene: TRBV6-6; abundance: -; j_gene: TRBJ1-3; CDR3nt: TGTGCCAGCAGTTACCGGGGTGCGGGCTCTGGAAACACCATATATTTT; CDR3aa: CASSYRGAGSGNTIYF
len: 12; d_gene: -; v_gene: TRBV30; abundance: -; j_gene: TRBJ2-3; CDR3nt: TGTGCCTGGAACCCCGATGGGAGGACGCAGTATTTT; CDR3aa: CAWNPDGRTQYF
len: 14; d_gene: -; v_gene: TRBV7-2; abundance: -; j_gene: TRBJ1-1; CDR3nt: TGTGCCAGCAGCCTCTCGAGTACAAACACTGAAGCTTTCTTT; CDR3aa: CASSLSSTNTEAFF
len: 13; d_gene: -; v_gene: TRBV25-1; abundance: -; j_gene: TRBJ2-1; CDR3nt: TGTGCCAGCAGTGAATATGGGGTGAATGAGCAGTTCTTC; CDR3aa: CASSEYGVNEQFF
len: 15; d_gene: -; v_gene: TRBV20-1; abundance: -; j_gene: TRBJ2-1; CDR3nt: TGCAGTGCTAGAGGCGGTGGAGGGTCGGGCAATGAGCAGTTCTTC; CDR3aa: CSARGGGGSGNEQFF
len: 15; d_gene: -; v_gene: TRBV3-1; abundance: -; j_gene: TRBJ1-1; CDR3nt: TGTGCCAGCAGCCAACGCGGGGTACGAGGCACTGAAGCTTTCTTT; CDR3aa: CASSQRGVRGTEAFF
len: 13; d_gene: -; v_gene: TRBV5-1; abundance: -; j_gene: TRBJ2-3; CDR3nt: TGCGCCAGCAGCGACACATACACAGATACGCAGTATTTT; CDR3aa: CASSDTYTDTQYF
len: 14; d_gene: -; v_gene: TRBV11-1; abundance: -; j_gene: TRBJ1-1; CDR3nt: TGTGCCAGCAGCTTCCAGGGGCCGCGCACTGAAGCTTTCTTT; CDR3aa: CASSFQGPRTEAFF
len: 11; d_gene: -; v_gene: TRBV2; abundance: -; j_gene: TRBJ1-1; CDR3nt: TGTGCCAGCAGGCTGGGACCTGAAGCTTTCTTT; CDR3aa: CASRLGPEAFF
len: 15; d_gene: -; v_gene: TRBV20-1; abundance: -; j_gene: TRBJ1-4; CDR3nt: TGCAGTGCTAGAGATGAAGGGAATAGCGGTGAAAAACTGTTTTTT; CDR3aa: CSARDEGNSGEKLFF
len: 14; d_gene: -; v_gene: TRBV28; abundance: -; j_gene: TRBJ2-4; CDR3nt: TGTGCCAGCAGTTCAGACCGCTCCCTAAACATTCAGTACTTC; CDR3aa: CASSSDRSLNIQYF
len: 15; d_gene: -; v_gene: TRBV2; abundance: -; j_gene: TRBJ1-5; CDR3nt: TGTGCCAGCAGTGAAGCGGGTGGGGGCGCTCAGCCCCAGCATTTT; CDR3aa: CASSEAGGGAQPQHF
len: 17; d_gene: -; v_gene: TRBV6-2/TRBV6-3; abundance: -; j_gene: TRBJ1-2; CDR3nt: TGTGCCAGCAGTTACGCGGCAGGCCTAAACCTTAACTATGGCTACACCTTC; CDR3aa: CASSYAAGLNLNYGYTF
len: 15; d_gene: -; v_gene: TRBV27; abundance: -; j_gene: TRBJ1-4; CDR3nt: TGTGCCAGCAGTCCGGACTATACAACTAATGAAAAACTGTTTTTT; CDR3aa: CASSPDYTTNEKLFF
len: 16; d_gene: -; v_gene: TRBV6-1; abundance: -; j_gene: TRBJ2-3; CDR3nt: TGTGCCAGCAACCCCCCTCGCGTTGGGGCGGAAGATACGCAGTATTTT; CDR3aa: CASNPPRVGAEDTQYF
len: 13; d_gene: -; v_gene: TRBV7-7; abundance: -; j_gene: TRBJ2-1; CDR3nt: TGTGCTAGCAGCTTGGATGTGTACAATGAGCAGTTCTTC; CDR3aa: CASSLDVYNEQFF
len: 17; d_gene: TRBD1; v_gene: TRBV27; abundance: -; j_gene: TRBJ2-7; CDR3nt: TGTGCCAGCAGTACACGATCCGGGACAGGGATCCCCTACGAGCAGTACTTC; CDR3aa: CASSTRSGTGIPYEQYF
len: 14; d_gene: -; v_gene: TRBV20-1; abundance: once; j_gene: TRBJ2-7; CDR3nt: TGCAGTGTATCATTCCGGGGAGTGCGGACCGAGCAGTACTTC; CDR3aa: CSVSFRGVRTEQYF
len: 15; d_gene: -; v_gene: TRBV30; abundance: -; j_gene: TRBJ2-1; CDR3nt: TGTGCCTGGAGGCTAGCCAAAAGCTCCTACAATGAGCAGTTCTTC; CDR3aa: CAWRLAKSSYNEQFF
len: 13; d_gene: -; v_gene: TRBV7-9; abundance: -; j_gene: TRBJ1-2; CDR3nt: TGTGCCAGCAGCTTATCCGGGGTGGAGGGCTACACCTTC; CDR3aa: CASSLSGVEGYTF
len: 14; d_gene: -; v_gene: TRBV28; abundance: -; j_gene: TRBJ1-1; CDR3nt: TGTGCCAGCAGACACGGTTCCATGAACACTGAAGCTTTCTTT; CDR3aa: CASRHGSMNTEAFF
len: 14; d_gene: TRBD1; v_gene: TRBV30; abundance: -; j_gene: TRBJ1-3; CDR3nt: TGTGCCTGGAGTCCGGACAGGGGTGGAAACACCATATATTTT; CDR3aa: CAWSPDRGGNTIYF
len: 14; d_gene: TRBD1; v_gene: TRBV19; abundance: -; j_gene: TRBJ2-3; CDR3nt: TGTGCCAGCGGGACAGGGGACATCACAGATACGCAGTATTTT; CDR3aa: CASGTGDITDTQYF
len: 11; d_gene: -; v_gene: TRBV9; abundance: -; j_gene: TRBJ1-2; CDR3nt: TGTGCCAGCAGTGAGGGACGTGGCTACACCTTC; CDR3aa: CASSEGRGYTF
len: 13; d_gene: -; v_gene: TRBV20-1; abundance: -; j_gene: TRBJ1-5; CDR3nt: TGCAGTGGGGGGGACTATAGCAATCAGCCCCAGCATTTT; CDR3aa: CSGGDYSNQPQHF
len: 16; d_gene: -; v_gene: TRBV29-1; abundance: -; j_gene: TRBJ2-3; CDR3nt: TGCAGCGTTGAAAACGGACAGTTGGGCCACACAGATACGCAGTATTTT; CDR3aa: CSVENGQLGHTDTQYF
len: 14; d_gene: TRBD1; v_gene: TRBV4-2; abundance: -; j_gene: TRBJ1-2; CDR3nt: TGTGCCAGCAGCCGACAGGGGGAGGACTATGGCTACACCTTC; CDR3aa: CASSRQGEDYGYTF
len: 13; d_gene: -; v_gene: TRBV6-1; abundance: -; j_gene: TRBJ1-3; CDR3nt: TGTGCCAGCAGAGGGATCTCTGGAAACACCATATATTTT; CDR3aa: CASRGISGNTIYF
len: 15; d_gene: -; v_gene: TRBV4-3; abundance: -; j_gene: TRBJ1-2; CDR3nt: TGCGCCAGCAGCCAAGAGGAGACGGCTAACTATGGCTACACCTTC; CDR3aa: CASSQEETANYGYTF
len: 15; d_gene: -; v_gene: TRBV6-5; abundance: -; j_gene: TRBJ2-3; CDR3nt: TGTGCCAGCGCCCCCAGGGGAGTTAGCACAGATACGCAGTATTTT; CDR3aa: CASAPRGVSTDTQYF
len: 13; d_gene: -; v_gene: TRBV18; abundance: -; j_gene: TRBJ1-1; CDR3nt: TGTGCCAGCTCACCCCAGGCGGAGACTGAAGCTTTCTTT; CDR3aa: CASSPQAETEAFF
len: 14; d_gene: -; v_gene: TRBV7-2; abundance: -; j_gene: TRBJ1-2; CDR3nt: TGTGCCAGCAGCTTAGGGCACGAGAACTATGGCTACACCTTC; CDR3aa: CASSLGHENYGYTF
len: 12; d_gene: TRBD1; v_gene: TRBV30; abundance: -; j_gene: TRBJ1-5; CDR3nt: TGTGCCTGGAGTATAACAGGGGGCTCACAACATTTT; CDR3aa: CAWSITGGSQHF
len: 14; d_gene: -; v_gene: TRBV5-6; abundance: -; j_gene: TRBJ1-6; CDR3nt: TGTGCCAGCAGGCCGCAGGTCTATAATTCACCCCTCCACTTT; CDR3aa: CASRPQVYNSPLHF
len: 15; d_gene: -; v_gene: TRBV6-5; abundance: -; j_gene: TRBJ1-2; CDR3nt: TGTGCCAGCTGGACCCACTCAGAGACAAACTATGGCTACACCTTC; CDR3aa: CASWTHSETNYGYTF
len: 13; d_gene: -; v_gene: TRBV6-2/TRBV6-3; abundance: -; j_gene: TRBJ1-5; CDR3nt: TGTGCCAGCACCGTGACCTACAATCAGCCCCAGCATTTT; CDR3aa: CASTVTYNQPQHF